These T cell receptor beta chains were read from a single sample in a study of OX40 agonist ivuxolimab in advanced cancers. Using immunoSEQ multiplex PCR, the repertoire was profiled, and TCRdb retains in-frame clones only, with some absent. Of about 62,000 clones in the sample, 75% to 95% are singletons; the top ten hold roughly an eighth. Sequences were derived from CD4+ or CD8+ T cells sorted from blood, sampled in a trial of the OX40 agonist ivuxolimab. These receptors all come from an adult with an advanced solid tumor such as melanoma, head and neck, liver or kidney cancer. The CDR3 runs from the conserved cysteine through the conserved F or W. The D gene is left open where the match is weak. Clone size is shown for a subset of rows, as once, few, many or a class of expanded clone.

>NA|TRBJ2-1|TRBV29-1|TRBD1
TGCAGCGTTGACTGGACAGGGGTCCCTGGGCAGTTCTTC
CSVDWTGVPGQFF
>NA|TRBJ1-2|TRBV27|NA
TGTGCCAGCAGTCCCGGGTGGGGCTACACCTTC
CASSPGWGYTF
>NA|TRBJ1-5|TRBV28|NA
TGTGCCAGCAGCCGTAGACGGGATAGCAATCAGCCCCAGCATTTT
CASSRRRDSNQPQHF
>NA|TRBJ1-3|TRBV4-1|TRBD1
TGCGCCAGCAGCCAGGGACAGGGGGCGGACACCATATATTTT
CASSQGQGADTIYF
>NA|TRBJ2-1|TRBV28|TRBD2
TGTGCCAGCAGTCGGGAGGGCGGGGGTGAGCAGTTCTTC
CASSREGGGEQFF
>NA|TRBJ2-1|TRBV5-1|NA
TGCGCCAGCAAAGGGGCGGGAAGTCACTCCTACAATGAGCAGTTCTTC
CASKGAGSHSYNEQFF
>NA|TRBJ2-7|TRBV4-1|TRBD1
TGCGCCAGCAGCCACCCGGGACAGTCCTACGAGCAGTACTTC
CASSHPGQSYEQYF
>NA|TRBJ1-3|TRBV6-6|NA
TGTGCCAGCAGTTACTCCCCGGGAAGCTCTGGAAACACCATATATTTT
CASSYSPGSSGNTIYF
>NA|TRBJ2-1|TRBV19|NA
TGTGCCAGTAGGGAGCCCAGCCGCAACAATGAGCAGTTCTTC
CASREPSRNNEQFF
>NA|TRBJ1-2|TRBV7-9|NA
TGTGCCAGCAGCCCACCGGGGGGAAACTATGGCTACACCTTC
CASSPPGGNYGYTF
>NA|TRBJ2-1|TRBV11-2|NA
TGTGCCAGCAGCTTAGATTTGGCTCGGGGTATGGAGCAGTTCTTC
CASSLDLARGMEQFF
>NA|TRBJ2-1|TRBV6-1|NA
TGTGCCAGCAGTGAACAAGGGACCGTCGGATACTACAATGAGCAGTTCTTC
CASSEQGTVGYYNEQFF
>NA|TRBJ2-3|TRBV5-4|NA
TGTGCCAGCTCCTTTCTCCGGGAACAACGGAAGGATACGCAGTATTTT
CASSFLREQRKDTQYF
>once|TRBJ2-3|TRBV19|TRBD1
TGTGCCAGTAGTATGCTATTCCGGGACAGGGGACCGCCGGGCACAGATACGCAGTATTTT
CASSMLFRDRGPPGTDTQYF
>NA|TRBJ2-7|TRBV4-1|NA
TGCGCCAGCAGCCAAGTCCAGACTACCTACGAGCAGTACTTC
CASSQVQTTYEQYF
>once|TRBJ2-4|TRBV9|NA
TGTGCCAGCAGCGTAGGATATTCAGGAAAAAACATTCAGTACTTC
CASSVGYSGKNIQYF
>NA|TRBJ2-1|TRBV7-7|TRBD2
TGTGCCAGCAGCTTCGGAGCGGGAGGGAAAGACAATGAGCAGTTCTTC
CASSFGAGGKDNEQFF